One T cell receptor (beta chain) is described in this entry. The CDR3 extends over 12 amino acids. Germline values: CDR1 SNHLY, CDR2 FYNNEI. V was pared by 10 bases and J by 5 bases, with 15 bases between. The data were taken from a study of CD8 T cells in Susac syndrome. With random hexamers, roughly 0.5 to 1 ug RNA was reverse transcribed. The amplification used immunoSEQ multiplex PCR on TCR beta CDR3; it spanned 54 Vbeta and 13 Jbeta. TCRdb reprocessed the immunoSEQ multiplex PCR reads via MiXCR and lists one record per CDR3 protein. The sample records about 400,000 distinct CDR3 sequences, approximately 85% being singletons. The multiple sclerosis controls were treatment-naive patients, and their relapsing-remitting disease was stable or active.

V is TRBV2 and J is TRBJ2-7; tentative D call: TRBD2 (6 bases). This TCR was sampled from a human donor with multiple sclerosis. Sequencing was done on a sample of CD8+ T cells from PBMCs. CDR3 protein: CAINPGDDEQYF. The CDR3 region has the DNA TGTGCCATAAACCCGGGGGATGACGAGCAGTACTTC. The full variable domain, with the rest looked up from reference TRBV2 and TRBJ2-7, is EPEVTQTPSHQVTQMGQEVILRCVPISNHLYFYWYRQILGQKVEFLVSFYNNEISEKSEIFDDQFSVERPDGSNFTLKIRSTKLEDSAMYFCAINPGDDEQYFGPGTRLTVT.